The 23 T cell receptor beta chains in this list originate from one sample, sequenced in a study of PD-1 blockade in classical Hodgkin lymphoma. TCRdb's copy holds only in-frame clones and misses some; the assay was immunoSEQ multiplex PCR. Found here are under 80,000 clones, more than 85% of them singletons; the top ten hold approximately 2.5%. The time point: newly diagnosed, previously untreated cHL patient sample. Sequencing input: peripheral blood mononuclear cells (PBMCs). The receptors were gathered from a human donor with classical Hodgkin lymphoma.

The chain combines TRBV25-1 with TRBJ1-3; no clear D gene. Germline V gene lookup returns CDR1 MGHDK and CDR2 SYGVNS. Trimming pared 3 bases from V and 0 bases from J, leaving 6 bases between. The CDR3 spans 14 residues. This CDR3 is CASSDTYSGNTIYF. The CDR3 region has the DNA TGTGCCAGCAGTGACACATACTCTGGAAACACCATATATTTT.

This clone appeared a few times. This rearrangement joins TRBV27 to TRBJ1-5; D is uncertain. The CDR3 consists of 15 residues. Trimming took off 3 bases at V and 1 base at J, with 10 bases between the two ends. Germline CDR1 is MNHEY and CDR2 is SMNVEV (reference sequence). The CDR3 DNA sequence: TGTGCCAGCAGTTTGGGAGGGATGAGCAATCAGCCCCAGCATTTT. Translation gives CASSLGGMSNQPQHF.

The CDR3 sequence is CASSLDALPNYGYTF. The CDR3 region has the DNA TGTGCCAGCAGCTTAGATGCCCTCCCAAACTATGGCTACACCTTC. The chain joins TRBV11-2 to TRBJ1-2; no clear D. Trimming shortened V by 0 bases and J by 2 bases, and 10 bases separated the two germline ends. There are 15 residues in the CDR3. Germline V gives CDR1 SGHAT, CDR2 FQNNGV.

The chain employs TRBV19 and TRBJ1-1; 8 positions agree with TRBD1. Germline loops: CDR1 LNHDA, CDR2 SQIVND (reference sequence). V lost 8 bases, J lost 0 bases, and 8 bases stayed unmatched. This CDR3 has 15 amino acids. The CDR3 is CASSRPGGMNTEAFF. The CDR3 bases are TGTGCCAGTTCAAGGCCAGGGGGCATGAACACTGAAGCTTTCTTT.

The gene calls are TRBV9 and TRBJ1-4; a weak D match, TRBD1 (6 bases). Germline assignment: CDR1 SGDLS and CDR2 YYNGEE. V lost 0 bases and J lost 7, with 19 bases in between. The CDR3 covers 17 residues. In nucleotides, the CDR3 is TGTGCCAGCAGCGTAGGACAGGCGGCACTGCGGGGTGAAAAACTGTTTTTT. This gives the protein CASSVGQAALRGEKLFF.

This chain uses TRBV5-4 with TRBJ2-6, with unresolved D. CDR1 and CDR2 (germline): SGHNT, YYREEE (reference sequence). Trimming left V 7 bases short and J 0 bases short, with 11 bases between. The CDR3 has 15 residues. CDR3 DNA: TGTGCCAGCGAGTCCCCCGACTCTGGGGCCAACGTCCTGACTTTC. Its protein product is CASESPDSGANVLTF.

This chain links TRBV6-5 with TRBJ1-2; D unclear. V lost 0 bases to trimming and J lost 3 bases, with 8 bases between them. The CDR3 is 14 residues long. Per germline, CDR1 MNHEY and CDR2 SVGAGI. The CDR3 reads CASSYSSGDYGYTF. The CDR3 DNA is TGTGCCAGCAGTTACTCGAGCGGCGACTATGGCTACACCTTC.

The chain links TRBV5-7 to TRBJ2-3, with D hard to call. TRBV5-7 is reported as an ORF; its role is uncertain. The V gene lost 1 base and the J gene lost 4 bases, with 4 bases spanning the gap. The CDR3 loop spans 12 amino acids. The CDR3 DNA follows: TGTGCCAGCAGCTTGTGGGCAGATACGCAGTATTTT. This encodes CASSLWADTQYF.

V usage is TRBV9 and J usage is TRBJ1-4; tentative D call: TRBD1 (6 bases). The germline CDR1 and CDR2 sequences are SGDLS and YYNGEE. This CDR3 contains 14 residues. V was pared by 1 base and J by 4 bases, with 8 bases between. The CDR3 region is CASSVTGSNEKLFF. The CDR3 DNA reads as TGTGCCAGCAGCGTAACAGGGAGTAATGAAAAACTGTTTTTT.

J is TRBJ2-2 and V is TRBV19; D might be TRBD1 (6 bases). The CDR3 totals 14 residues. Trimming took 2 bases from V and 4 from J, leaving 8 bases between them. CDR1 and CDR2 (germline): LNHDA, SQIVND (reference sequence). CDR3 bases: TGTGCCAGTAGTATACAGGGGAGCACCGGGGAGCTGTTTTTT. Protein product: CASSIQGSTGELFF.

The chain carries TRBV5-1 and TRBJ2-1; D is perhaps TRBD1 (6 bases). The germline V gene has CDR1 SGHRS and CDR2 YFSETQ. Trimming removed 4 bases from V and 1 base from J, with 12 bases in between. The CDR3 runs to 15 residues. The CDR3 loop reads CASSLQRGSYNEQFF. The DNA for the CDR3 is TGCGCCAGCAGCCTGCAGAGGGGGTCCTACAATGAGCAGTTCTTC.

CDR3: CASSLNNRIYGYTF. CDR3 coding DNA: TGTGCCAGCAGTTTAAATAACAGGATTTATGGCTACACCTTC. This sequence joins TRBV28 and TRBJ1-2; weak D call: TRBD1 (5 bases). CDR3 length: 14 amino acids. Germline lookup yields CDR1 MDHEN and CDR2 SYDVKM. Trimming shortened V by 2 bases and J by 5 bases, and 12 bases separated the two germline ends.

The rearrangement links TRBV7-9 to TRBJ1-2; D perhaps matches TRBD1 (6 bases). This CDR3 region has 15 residues. From germline, CDR1 is SEHNR and CDR2 FQNEAQ (reference sequence). V was cut by 1 base and J by 4 bases, with 13 bases left in between. CDR3 coding DNA: TGTGCCAGCAGCTTAGAGGGGGGCGCGGGCTATGGCTACACCTTC. Translated, it gives CASSLEGGAGYGYTF.

This chain joins TRBV9 and TRBJ1-2; D not certain. The germline V gene has CDR1 SGDLS and CDR2 YYNGEE. The V end was cut by 0 bases, the J end by 4 bases, with 13 bases between. This CDR3 region has 15 residues. CDR3: CASSVDAGAGYGYTF. CDR3 nucleotides: TGTGCCAGCAGCGTAGACGCTGGCGCTGGCTATGGCTACACCTTC.

The chain couples TRBV25-1 to TRBJ2-3; 7 nucleotides match TRBD2. The V segment lost 3 bases and the J segment 1 base; nucleotides outside the gene matches: 1. The V gene's germline CDR1 is MGHDK and CDR2 SYGVNS. The CDR3 loop spans 14 amino acids. The CDR3 sequence: CASSDTSGTDTQYF. CDR3 nucleotides: TGTGCCAGCAGTGATACTAGCGGCACAGATACGCAGTATTTT. The complete variable domain, with remaining parts taken from reference TRBV25-1 and TRBJ2-3, reads EADIYQTPRYLVIGTGKKITLECSQTMGHDKMYWYQQDPGMELHLIHYSYGVNSTEKGDLSSESTVSRIRTEHFPLTLESARPSHTSQYLCASSDTSGTDTQYFGPGTRLTVL.

The J gene is TRBJ1-1, the V gene TRBV5-1; possibly TRBD1 for D (5 bases). Germline CDR1 reads SGHRS; CDR2 reads YFSETQ. V lost 4 bases, J lost 1 base, and 11 bases lay in between. The CDR3 runs 14 residues. The CDR3 is CASSMAGGNTEAFF. The DNA for the CDR3 is TGCGCCAGCAGCATGGCGGGGGGGAACACTGAAGCTTTCTTT.

The rearrangement links TRBV2 to TRBJ1-4; TRBD1 aligns across 7 bases. The germline CDR1 and CDR2 sequences are SNHLY and FYNNEI. V lost 6 bases to trimming and J lost 5 bases; unmatched junction nucleotides: 9. The CDR3 spans 15 residues. This CDR3 is CASSVVQGVNEKLFF. The CDR3 DNA follows: TGTGCCAGCAGCGTAGTCCAGGGGGTGAATGAAAAACTGTTTTTT.

The chain is built from TRBV18 and TRBJ2-5; no clear D. Trimming shortened V by 1 base and J by 3 bases, and 6 bases separated the two germline ends. CDR3 size: 13 residues. The germline CDR1 and CDR2 sequences are KGHSH and LQKENI. CDR3 protein: CASSPREEETQYF. The CDR3 coding sequence is TGTGCCAGCTCACCACGGGAAGAAGAGACCCAGTACTTC.

This clone has a single count. The V gene is TRBV28, the J gene TRBJ1-2; 10 nucleotides match TRBD1. The CDR3 loop spans 16 amino acids. Looked up from germline, CDR1 is MDHEN and CDR2 is SYDVKM. Unmatched junction bases numbered 8, after V lost 1 base and J lost 6 bases. CDR3 nucleotides: TGTGCCAGCAGTTTATTGGGACAGGGGAATCTTCATGGCTACACCTTC. It yields the protein CASSLLGQGNLHGYTF.

The chain is built from TRBV9 and TRBJ2-1, with 8 bases fitting TRBD2. The germline gives CDR1 SGDLS, CDR2 YYNGEE. The CDR3 contains 15 residues. The V segment lost 4 bases and the J segment 8 bases; nucleotides outside the gene matches: 11. The CDR3 bases are TGTGCCAGCAGCTTCGGGACTAGGGGGTTGGATGAGCAGTTCTTC. Amino acid sequence: CASSFGTRGLDEQFF. The full variable domain, rest sourced from reference TRBV9 and TRBJ2-1, is DSGVTQTPKHLITATGQRVTLRCSPRSGDLSVYWYQQSLDQGLQFLIQYYNGEERAKGNILERFSAQQFPDLHSELNLSSLELGDSALYFCASSFGTRGLDEQFFGPGTRLTVL.

This chain connects TRBV6-5 to TRBJ1-1; tentative D call: TRBD1 (5 bases). Germline CDR1 MNHEY, CDR2 SVGAGI. V lost 6 bases to trimming and J lost 5 bases, with 13 bases between them. The CDR3 consists of 13 residues. The DNA for the CDR3 is TGTGCCAGCAGCCCCCAGGGAGGGACTGAAGCTTTCTTT. Its protein product is CASSPQGGTEAFF.

The chain joins TRBV10-3 to TRBJ1-2; possibly TRBD1 for D (5 bases). Germline V gene data show CDR1 as ENHRY and CDR2 as SYGVKD. The CDR3 is 14 amino acids. V lost 8 bases and J lost 2, with 15 bases in between. The CDR3 sequence: CAIGSQGANYGYTF. As DNA, the CDR3 is TGTGCCATCGGATCCCAGGGTGCAAACTATGGCTACACCTTC.

This clone came up once. V is TRBV7-9 and J is TRBJ1-1, with 9 bases lining up with TRBD1. The germline CDR1 and CDR2 sequences are SEHNR and FQNEAQ (reference sequence). The CDR3 consists of 13 residues. The junction had 3 bases not matched to a gene; V was cut back by 5 bases and J by 5 bases. The CDR3 DNA reads as TGTGCCAGCAGCGAACAGGGGGCAACTGAAGCTTTCTTT. It translates to CASSEQGATEAFF. The full variable domain, in which reference TRBV7-9 and TRBJ1-1 provide the parts outside the CDR3, is DTGVSQNPRHKITKRGQNVTFRCDPISEHNRLYWYRQTLGQGPEFLTYFQNEAQLEKSRLLSDRFSAERPKGSFSTLEIQRTEQGDSAMYLCASSEQGATEAFFGQGTRLTVV.